These 6 T cell receptor beta chains were all obtained from the same sample, sequenced in a study of shared clonotypes between healthy human individuals. Here immunoSEQ multiplex PCR was the method, and the copy in TCRdb shows in-frame clones only, minus some. The data hold about 1.5 million clones, with 95% to 99% observed a single time. The sample comprised naive CD4+ T cells sorted from blood. Subset reported: CD45RA+ positively selected. The receptors shown here come from a man younger than 45 in good health.

The CDR3, as DNA: TGTGCCAGCTCACCAGAGGCTAGGGGCAGCACAGATACGCAGTATTTT. Its translation: CASSPEARGSTDTQYF. The rearrangement uses TRBV18 and TRBJ2-3, with D perhaps TRBD1 (5 bases). V shed 2 bases and J shed 0 bases, with 12 bases lying between them. The V gene's germline CDR1 is KGHSH and CDR2 LQKENI. This CDR3 comprises 16 residues.

The chain uses TRBV7-9 and TRBJ2-1; D gene uncertain. Germline CDR1 reads SEHNR; CDR2 reads FQNEAQ (reference sequence). Trimming took off 2 bases at V and 9 bases at J, with 8 bases between the two ends. This CDR3 spans 12 amino acids. In DNA, the CDR3 is TGTGCCAGCAGCTTAAGTACCCGTGAGCAGTTCTTC. Its translation is CASSLSTREQFF. Full variable domain (missing parts from reference TRBV7-9 and TRBJ2-1): DTGVSQNPRHKITKRGQNVTFRCDPISEHNRLYWYRQTLGQGPEFLTYFQNEAQLEKSRLLSDRFSAERPKGSFSTLEIQRTEQGDSAMYLCASSLSTREQFFGPGTRLTVL.

The chain couples TRBV11-2 to TRBJ2-7; D might be TRBD1 (6 bases). The V and J ends lost 3 bases and 2 bases respectively, with 23 bases between them. The CDR3 consists of 18 residues. The germline V gene has CDR1 SGHAT and CDR2 FQNNGV. The CDR3 DNA follows: TGTGCCAGCAGCTTCCCCCATCTTGGCAGGGGAAGCCCCTACGAGCAGTACTTC. This translates into CASSFPHLGRGSPYEQYF.

This sequence joins TRBV10-3 and TRBJ2-7; 7 bases align to TRBD2. The CDR3 is 13 residues long. The germline V gene has CDR1 ENHRY and CDR2 SYGVKD. Trimming removed 8 bases from V and 3 bases from J; junction bases left unmatched: 7. CDR3 residues: CAISLSGDYEQYF. In DNA, the CDR3 is TGTGCCATCTCTCTGAGCGGGGACTACGAGCAGTACTTC.

The V gene is TRBV19, the J gene TRBJ2-5; no reliable D call. The CDR3 has 10 residues. Germline assignment: CDR1 LNHDA and CDR2 SQIVND (reference sequence). Between the trimmed V and J ends, which lost 7 bases and 5 bases, there was a span of 5 bases. The CDR3 DNA reads TGTGCCAGTATGGGGGAGACCCAGTACTTC. Encoded protein: CASMGETQYF. The full variable domain, its missing parts supplied by reference TRBV19 and TRBJ2-5, is DGGITQSPKYLFRKEGQNVTLSCEQNLNHDAMYWYRQDPGQGLRLIYYSQIVNDFQKGDIAEGYSVSREKKESFPLTVTSAQKNPTAFYLCASMGETQYFGPGTRLLVL.

The rearrangement uses TRBV9 and TRBJ2-5; 9 bases match TRBD2. The CDR3 is 15 residues long. CDR1 and CDR2 from the germline V gene are SGDLS and YYNGEE. Trimming at V came to 2 bases and at J to 5 bases, leaving 7 bases not matched to a gene. Here the CDR3 reads CASSVAGGPYETQYF. Written as DNA, the CDR3 is TGTGCCAGCAGCGTCGCGGGAGGGCCCTATGAGACCCAGTACTTC. Full variable domain (missing parts from reference TRBV9 and TRBJ2-5): DSGVTQTPKHLITATGQRVTLRCSPRSGDLSVYWYQQSLDQGLQFLIQYYNGEERAKGNILERFSAQQFPDLHSELNLSSLELGDSALYFCASSVAGGPYETQYFGPGTRLLVL.